These T cell receptor beta chains were read from a single sample in a study of cytomegalovirus exposure and HLA in healthy donors. The data were produced by immunoSEQ multiplex PCR, yet TCRdb's version contains in-frame clones alone and is incomplete. Among 70,000 to 85,000 clones listed, more than 50% were seen once. Sequences were obtained from PBMCs. These receptors all come from a male donor in good health and CMV-seropositive. The CDR3 runs from the conserved cysteine through the conserved F or W. The D gene is left open where the match is weak. Clone size appears in some rows only: once, few, many, or a class for an expanded clone.

size | D | J | V | CDR3 | DNA
NA | NA | TRBJ2-5 | TRBV27 | CASSFGLNLGTQYF | TGTGCCAGCAGTTTCGGACTAAACCTCGGGACCCAGTACTTC
NA | TRBD1 | TRBJ2-3 | TRBV9 | CASSVDSGQETDTQYF | TGTGCCAGCAGCGTAGACTCCGGACAGGAAACAGATACGCAGTATTTT
once | TRBD2 | TRBJ2-3 | TRBV7-3 | CASSPAGGGSGADTQYF | TGTGCCAGCAGCCCCGCCGGGGGGGGTAGCGGGGCAGATACGCAGTATTTT
NA | NA | TRBJ1-2 | TRBV5-1 | CASSLGENYGYTF | TGCGCCAGCAGCTTGGGCGAAAACTATGGCTACACCTTC
few | NA | TRBJ1-5 | TRBV30 | CAWSPQGNQPQHF | TGTGCCTGGAGTCCACAGGGTAATCAGCCCCAGCATTTT
NA | TRBD1 | TRBJ2-2 | TRBV5-4 | CASSLQGAGELFF | TGTGCCAGCAGCTTACAGGGGGCCGGGGAGCTGTTTTTT
NA | NA | TRBJ2-2 | TRBV4-3 | CASSQGTRTGELFF | TGCGCCAGCAGCCAAGGCACGCGTACCGGGGAGCTGTTTTTT
NA | NA | TRBJ1-5 | TRBV2 | CASSGTDYQPQHF | TGTGCCAGCAGTGGGACAGACTATCAGCCCCAGCATTTT
NA | NA | TRBJ2-1 | TRBV7-9 | CASSSGNRQFF | TGTGCCAGCAGCTCAGGGAACAGGCAGTTCTTC
NA | NA | TRBJ1-2 | TRBV30 | CAWSLAGGRANYGYTF | TGTGCCTGGAGTCTCGCGGGGGGGAGAGCTAACTATGGCTACACCTTC
once | NA | TRBJ2-7 | TRBV4-2 | CASSQELVEARSSYEQYF | TGTGCCAGCAGCCAAGAACTAGTGGAAGCCAGAAGTTCCTACGAGCAGTACTTC
NA | TRBD1 | TRBJ2-1 | TRBV19 | CASNIGGQGYNEQFF | TGTGCCAGCAACATAGGGGGACAGGGGTACAATGAGCAGTTCTTC
NA | NA | TRBJ2-3 | TRBV6-5 | CASSYSDRFTDTQYF | TGTGCCAGCAGTTACAGCGACAGGTTCACAGATACGCAGTATTTT
NA | NA | TRBJ1-1 | TRBV27 | CASSFSTEAFF | TGTGCCAGCAGTTTCTCCACTGAAGCTTTCTTT
NA | NA | TRBJ1-6 | TRBV7-9 | CASSLLASPLHF | TGTGCCAGCAGCTTACTAGCGTCACCCCTCCACTTT
NA | NA | TRBJ2-7 | TRBV11-2 | CASSVQGTYEQYF | TGTGCCAGCAGCGTTCAGGGAACCTACGAGCAGTACTTC
NA | TRBD1 | TRBJ1-2 | TRBV19 | CASSTLTGNYGYTF | TGTGCCAGTAGTACCCTGACAGGGAACTATGGCTACACCTTC
once | NA | TRBJ1-1 | TRBV7-8 | CASSFGPNTEAFF | TGTGCCAGCAGCTTTGGGCCGAACACTGAAGCTTTCTTT
NA | TRBD1 | TRBJ2-7 | TRBV10-3 | CAISGAGTGSAYEQYF | TGTGCCATCAGTGGGGCCGGGACAGGGAGCGCCTACGAGCAGTACTTC
few | NA | TRBJ1-4 | TRBV6-6 | CASSFSGVGEKLFF | TGTGCCAGCAGTTTTTCGGGGGTTGGGGAAAAACTGTTTTTT
few | NA | TRBJ1-3 | TRBV11-2 | CASSFRQDRRNTIYF | TGTGCCAGCAGCTTTAGACAGGACCGACGAAACACCATATATTTT
NA | TRBD2 | TRBJ2-1 | TRBV4-3 | CASSQEKREWANEQFF | TGCGCCAGCAGCCAAGAGAAGCGGGAGTGGGCCAATGAGCAGTTCTTC
NA | NA | TRBJ2-2 | TRBV5-1 | CASSLTGHANTGELFF | TGCGCCAGCAGCTTGACAGGGCACGCGAACACCGGGGAGCTGTTTTTT
few | NA | TRBJ2-1 | TRBV7-9 | CASSFSTKSNEQFF | TGTGCCAGCAGCTTTTCCACGAAGAGTAATGAGCAGTTCTTC